The entry that follows covers one T cell receptor (beta chain) sequence. The ends were cut back, 3 bases at V and 6 bases at J, with 15 bases in the middle. There are 15 residues in the CDR3. The V gene's germline CDR1 is MDHEN and CDR2 SYDVKM. In the source study's methods: Nucleated cell counts were estimated from reference gene primer amplification. This table comes from immunoSEQ multiplex PCR, and its TCRdb copy is limited to in-frame clones, with some not included. V, J and clone size were drawn from that table, and D and trimming were deduced from the DNA. Among about 110,000 clones listed, about nine tenths were seen once. The data are from a study of blood T cell repertoires in COVID-19. Across the study: Some COVID-19 samples were acute and others convalescent; all came from the United States, Italy and Spain. The analysed material was cDNA or gDNA that came from T cells, B-cell-depleted T cells, or PBMCs.

The chain joins TRBV28 to TRBJ1-5, with D hard to call. The sequenced material came from peripheral blood. This sequence was found in a man aged 50-59 years with active or convalescent COVID-19. CDR3 protein: CASSLGGFEGQPQHF. In nucleotides, the CDR3 is TGTGCCAGCAGTTTGGGAGGGTTTGAGGGTCAGCCCCAGCATTTT. Variable domain in full (rest from reference TRBV28 and TRBJ1-5): DVKVTQSSRYLVKRTGEKVFLECVQDMDHENMFWYRQDPGLGLRLIYFSYDVKMKEKGDIPEGYSVSREKKERFSLILESASTNQTSMYLCASSLGGFEGQPQHFGDGTRLSIL.